This T cell receptor (beta chain) came from a study of graft-versus-host responses after intestinal transplantation. Study overall: As for transplant type, recipients had multivisceral, liver-intestinal, or isolated intestinal grafts. Findings and caveats of the study: GvH clones were found in recipient marrow; some appeared first in ileum or blood. Early post-transplant HvG declines tracked with peak circulating GvH clone levels. Within allografts, high graft-versus-host to host-versus-graft clonal ratios were seen among patients with graft-donor T cell macrochimerism.

In regard to this clone: Its antigen is unknown.

Trimming stripped 2 bases from V and 3 bases from J, with 8 bases between. Germline V CDR1 and CDR2: MNHEY, SMNVEV (reference sequence). CDR3 length equals 14 residues. Sequenced by immunoSEQ multiplex PCR; TCRdb stores in-frame clones only, minus some. The table records 81,000 or so clones, 90% to 95% of them present only once. The sequencing here drew on unstimulated CD8+ T cells sorted from spleen or lymph node cells, taken before transplant. This TCR was recovered from a human donor who was the organ donor for an intestinal transplant. The chain recombines TRBV27 with TRBJ2-1; D unresolved. The CDR3 coding sequence is TGTGCCAGCAGTTTAGGGCAAAGCTACAATGAGCAGTTCTTC. This sequence encodes CASSLGQSYNEQFF.